Given below is one TCR beta chain in context. Its antigen is unknown. Unmatched junction bases numbered 10, after V lost 3 bases and J lost 5 bases. CDR3 length equals 16 residues. Per germline, CDR1 SGDLS and CDR2 YYNGEE. This sample was included in a study of shared clonotypes between healthy human individuals. In the study overall: There were three CD4 naive, three CD4 memory, two CD8 naive and one CD8 memory plates per donor.

Naive CD8 cells were CD45RO-negative, positively selected for CCR7, excluding terminally differentiated effector memory CD45RA+ cells. For sorted subsets, about 0.2 ug DNA per replicate equaled 30,000 or so T cell genomes. Data came from immunoSEQ multiplex PCR; TCRdb stores just in-frame clones and leaves some out. The sample carries about 2,200,000 clones, roughly 91% recorded once. Whole-study results and caveats: Naive CD4 clonotypes overlapped across a handful of donors at roughly 5.1%. It was the non-shared clonotypes that had lower generation probabilities than clonotypes shared by all four donors.

The sample taken for sequencing was naive CD8+ T cells from PBMCs. The chain carries TRBV9 and TRBJ2-5; 10 nucleotides agree with TRBD2. The source of this sequence is a man in his late teens or twenties in good health. Some clones in this sample may be carry-over from other donors' samples. The CDR3 here is CASSAQPGTSAETQYF. CDR3 DNA sequence: TGTGCCAGCAGCGCCCAGCCCGGGACTAGCGCTGAGACCCAGTACTTC.